Listed below are T cell receptor beta chains from one sample, sequenced in a study of OX40 agonist ivuxolimab in advanced cancers. The protocol was immunoSEQ multiplex PCR, while the TCRdb copy is restricted to in-frame clones and leaves out a portion. The table has roughly 50,000 clones, about 91% seen once. The sequenced sample was CD4+ or CD8+ T cells sorted from blood, obtained in a trial of the OX40 agonist ivuxolimab. These receptors all come from an adult with an advanced solid tumor such as melanoma, head and neck, liver or kidney cancer. CDR3s include the opening cysteine and the closing phenylalanine or tryptophan. Fields, in order: D gene, J gene, clone size, V gene, CDR3 DNA, CDR3 protein. A D gene is named only where the DNA matches it firmly. Part of the rows lack a size; the others show once, few, many or a class for expanded clones.

d_call: .
j_call: TRBJ2-1
clone_size: .
v_call: TRBV5-1
cdr3_nt: TGCGCCAGCAGCTTGCGCCTAGGGGGAGGTAACAATGAGCAGTTCTTC
cdr3_aa: CASSLRLGGGNNEQFF

d_call: .
j_call: TRBJ2-5
clone_size: .
v_call: TRBV9
cdr3_nt: TGTGCCAGCAGCCAAGGGGCGGGCGACCAAGAGACCCAGTACTTC
cdr3_aa: CASSQGAGDQETQYF

d_call: .
j_call: TRBJ2-5
clone_size: once
v_call: TRBV5-4
cdr3_nt: TGTGCCAGCAGCCTCGAAGGGGGGGGATATGAGACCCAGTACTTC
cdr3_aa: CASSLEGGGYETQYF

d_call: .
j_call: TRBJ2-7
clone_size: .
v_call: TRBV6-5
cdr3_nt: TGTGCCAGCAGTTATTTCTCATCGCCAGTAGCCCACGAGCAGTACTTC
cdr3_aa: CASSYFSSPVAHEQYF

d_call: .
j_call: TRBJ1-1
clone_size: .
v_call: TRBV11-2
cdr3_nt: TGTGCCAGCAGCTCTCTACCCGTGGGCACTGAAGCTTTCTTT
cdr3_aa: CASSSLPVGTEAFF

d_call: .
j_call: TRBJ1-2
clone_size: .
v_call: TRBV30
cdr3_nt: TGTGCCTGGAAGGGCAGGGGAAACTATGGCTACACCTTC
cdr3_aa: CAWKGRGNYGYTF

d_call: .
j_call: TRBJ2-5
clone_size: .
v_call: TRBV5-1
cdr3_nt: TGCGCCAGCAGCACCGAGCTTCAGGGACCGGAGTTAGAGACCCAGTACTTC
cdr3_aa: CASSTELQGPELETQYF

d_call: .
j_call: TRBJ1-1
clone_size: .
v_call: TRBV6-5
cdr3_nt: TGTGCCAGCAGCACGTTAATGAACACTGAAGCTTTCTTT
cdr3_aa: CASSTLMNTEAFF

d_call: .
j_call: TRBJ1-5
clone_size: .
v_call: TRBV19
cdr3_nt: TGTGCCAGTAGTATACACGTCAGCTTTAGCAATCAGCCCCAGCATTTT
cdr3_aa: CASSIHVSFSNQPQHF

d_call: .
j_call: TRBJ1-1
clone_size: .
v_call: TRBV6-5
cdr3_nt: TGTGCCAGCAGTTACAGCCTTCGATCCCTCAACACTGAAGCTTTCTTT
cdr3_aa: CASSYSLRSLNTEAFF

d_call: .
j_call: TRBJ1-1
clone_size: .
v_call: TRBV7-9
cdr3_nt: TGTGCCAGCAGCCGCCTGGAGGGGAGGCACACTGAAGCTTTCTTT
cdr3_aa: CASSRLEGRHTEAFF

d_call: TRBD1
j_call: TRBJ1-1
clone_size: .
v_call: TRBV6-1
cdr3_nt: TGTGCCAGCAGTGAAGGGGCAGGGGGAGCTTTCTTT
cdr3_aa: CASSEGAGGAFF

d_call: TRBD1
j_call: TRBJ1-5
clone_size: .
v_call: TRBV30
cdr3_nt: TGTGCCTGGAGTCCGGGACAGGGGAATCAGCCCCAGCATTTT
cdr3_aa: CAWSPGQGNQPQHF

d_call: .
j_call: TRBJ2-2
clone_size: .
v_call: TRBV7-9
cdr3_nt: TGTGCCAGCAGCTCCTGGGAGAGGGACACTCATACCGGGGAGCTGTTTTTT
cdr3_aa: CASSSWERDTHTGELFF

d_call: .
j_call: TRBJ1-2
clone_size: .
v_call: TRBV15
cdr3_nt: TGTGCCACCAGCAGAGATTTTAGTTCGTACCGAGCTAACTATGGCTACACCTTC
cdr3_aa: CATSRDFSSYRANYGYTF

d_call: .
j_call: TRBJ1-1
clone_size: .
v_call: TRBV5-1
cdr3_nt: TGCGCCAGCAGCTTACCAGGGGCCAGGGGAACAATGAACACTGAAGCTTTCTTT
cdr3_aa: CASSLPGARGTMNTEAFF

d_call: .
j_call: TRBJ2-2
clone_size: .
v_call: TRBV6-1
cdr3_nt: TGTGCCAGCAGTGAAGGAAACACCGGGGAGCTGTTTTTT
cdr3_aa: CASSEGNTGELFF

d_call: .
j_call: TRBJ1-6
clone_size: .
v_call: TRBV30
cdr3_nt: TGTGCCTACTGGACAGATTCCTATAATTCACCCCTCCACTTT
cdr3_aa: CAYWTDSYNSPLHF

d_call: TRBD1
j_call: TRBJ1-1
clone_size: .
v_call: TRBV15
cdr3_nt: TGTGCTGGGGGGACAGGGACTGAAGCTTTCTTT
cdr3_aa: CAGGTGTEAFF

d_call: TRBD1
j_call: TRBJ1-2
clone_size: once
v_call: TRBV6-6
cdr3_nt: TGTGCCAGCAGTTACGAAAGGACAGGCCATAACTATGGCTACACCTTC
cdr3_aa: CASSYERTGHNYGYTF

d_call: TRBD1
j_call: TRBJ2-7
clone_size: .
v_call: TRBV5-4
cdr3_nt: TGTGCCAGCAGTCCCTCCGACAGGGATTACGAGCAGTACTTC
cdr3_aa: CASSPSDRDYEQYF

d_call: TRBD1
j_call: TRBJ2-7
clone_size: .
v_call: TRBV2
cdr3_nt: TGTGCCAGCAGTCAGTACAGGGGTGGCTACGAGCAGTACTTC
cdr3_aa: CASSQYRGGYEQYF

d_call: TRBD2
j_call: TRBJ2-3
clone_size: few
v_call: TRBV15
cdr3_nt: TGTGCCACCAGCAGAGGAGGACTAGAGATAGATACGCAGTATTTT
cdr3_aa: CATSRGGLEIDTQYF

d_call: .
j_call: TRBJ2-7
clone_size: once
v_call: TRBV7-9
cdr3_nt: TGTGCCAGCAGCCGAGGCACCTCCGTTTTGACCGAGCAGTACTTC
cdr3_aa: CASSRGTSVLTEQYF

d_call: .
j_call: TRBJ2-7
clone_size: .
v_call: TRBV6-1
cdr3_nt: TGTGCCAGCTTGGCTAGGATTTCCTACGAGCAGTACTTC
cdr3_aa: CASLARISYEQYF

d_call: .
j_call: TRBJ2-1
clone_size: .
v_call: TRBV4-3
cdr3_nt: TGCGCCAGCAGCCAAGACCGGAGCTCCTACAATGAGCAGTTCTTC
cdr3_aa: CASSQDRSSYNEQFF

d_call: .
j_call: TRBJ1-1
clone_size: .
v_call: TRBV29-1
cdr3_nt: TGCAGCGTTAAAAGGGACTCTGAAGCTTTCTTT
cdr3_aa: CSVKRDSEAFF

d_call: .
j_call: TRBJ2-7
clone_size: .
v_call: TRBV7-9
cdr3_nt: TGTGCCAGCAGCTTACTGCTCTCCTACGAGCAGTACTTC
cdr3_aa: CASSLLLSYEQYF

d_call: .
j_call: TRBJ1-1
clone_size: .
v_call: TRBV4-2
cdr3_nt: TGTGCCAGCAGCCAAGAAGGGATGAGTGAAGCTTTCTTT
cdr3_aa: CASSQEGMSEAFF

d_call: .
j_call: TRBJ2-7
clone_size: .
v_call: TRBV30
cdr3_nt: TGTGCCTGGAGTACCCAGGGTGAGCAGTACTTC
cdr3_aa: CAWSTQGEQYF

d_call: .
j_call: TRBJ2-1
clone_size: .
v_call: TRBV27
cdr3_nt: TGTGCCAGCAGTTTATTAGGGGATGAGCAGTTCTTC
cdr3_aa: CASSLLGDEQFF

d_call: .
j_call: TRBJ2-7
clone_size: .
v_call: TRBV29-1
cdr3_nt: TGCAGCGTTGAAGGGGAGAGCCCCTACGAGCAGTACTTC
cdr3_aa: CSVEGESPYEQYF